This T cell receptor (beta chain) came from a study of T-cell reconstitution after alpha-beta-depleted transplantation in children. This clonotype turned up a few times. What it binds is not known. Points from the study as a whole: The authors attributed T-cell counts and diversity one year after transplant mostly to newly produced T cells.

As it was prepared, the TCRbeta library received unique molecular identifiers. MiXCR, run by TCRdb on the PCR reads, gives a single entry per CDR3 protein. The sample includes approximately 500,000 distinct CDR3 sequences, 25% to 30% of them seen just once. The sequencing here drew on PBMCs, taken before TCRalphabeta/CD19-depleted stem cell transplant. The receptor comes from a boy under three years old with Wiskott-Aldrich syndrome, due to receive a stem cell transplant.

The CDR3 reads CASSLGPLAGFSTDTQYF. CDR3 DNA: TGTGCCAGCAGCTTAGGGCCCTTAGCGGGGTTTAGCACAGATACGCAGTATTTT. This rearrangement joins TRBV7-2 to TRBJ2-3, with TRBD2 matching over 8 bases. V was clipped by 1 base and J by 0 bases; unmatched bases: 9. CDR3 length: 18 amino acids. The germline V gene has CDR1 SGHTA and CDR2 FQGNSA.